Listed below are T cell receptor beta chains from one sample, sequenced in a study of T cells in Graves' hyperthyroidism and ophthalmopathy. TCRdb ran MiXCR on the multiplex PCR reads and lists one entry per CDR3 protein. The table has about 590,000 distinct CDR3 sequences, around 14% seen once. Sequencing used blood. The receptors were gathered from a woman between 18 and 30 years old with Graves' ophthalmopathy. Each CDR3 is given with its conserved first and last residue. A D gene is named only where the DNA matches it firmly. Size is omitted from some rows. Given values are once, few, many or a class for expanded clones.

d_call clone_size j_call v_call cdr3_nt cdr3_aa
. many TRBJ1-5 TRBV3-1 TGTGCCAGCAGCCAAATCCCCGGGGAGCAGCCCCAGCATTTT CASSQIPGEQPQHF
. many TRBJ2-7 TRBV27 TGTGCCAGCAGTTTTCGGGGGCGGACCTACGAGCAGTACTTC CASSFRGRTYEQYF
. many TRBJ1-1 TRBV12-3/TRBV12-4 TGTGCCAGCAGACGGCTCGGGCTGGAAATTAAAGCTTTCTTT CASRRLGLEIKAFF
TRBD2 many TRBJ2-7 TRBV19 TGTGCCAGTAGTCCTACGCCGCTAGCGGGAGGGTCCTACGAGCAGTACTTC CASSPTPLAGGSYEQYF
TRBD1 . TRBJ2-5 TRBV19 TGTGCCAGTAGTATAGAGGACAGGGAAGAGACCCAGTACTTC CASSIEDREETQYF
TRBD2 many TRBJ2-1 TRBV24-1 TGTGCCACCAGTGGCCCCGTTGGGCGGGAGCGCCCCAATGAGCAGTTCTTC CATSGPVGRERPNEQFF
. few TRBJ1-1 TRBV4-1 TGCGCCAGCAGCCAAGATAAGGGTCTGAACACTGAAGCTTTCTTT CASSQDKGLNTEAFF
TRBD2 many TRBJ2-1 TRBV2 TGTGCCAGCAAACTAGCGGGACCATCACAAGGGTTCTTC CASKLAGPSQGFF
. many TRBJ1-4 TRBV2 TGTGCCAGCAACCCCCAGGGATCGGGGACTAATGAAAAACTGTTTTTT CASNPQGSGTNEKLFF
. . TRBJ2-7 TRBV18 TGTGCCAGCTCACCACGTCCTCCGGGCGAGCAGTACTTC CASSPRPPGEQYF
. many TRBJ2-1 TRBV2 TGTGCCAGCACACGAACTAGTACGAGCTCCTACAATGAGCAGTTCTTC CASTRTSTSSYNEQFF
TRBD2 many TRBJ2-2 TRBV28 TGTGCCAGCAGTTTAGTGCGGGAGTCGGTCACCGGGGAGCTGTTTTTT CASSLVRESVTGELFF
TRBD1 . TRBJ2-7 TRBV19 TGTGCCAGTAGTAGGCAGGACAGGGGTTTGTACGAGCAGTACTTC CASSRQDRGLYEQYF
. few TRBJ1-2 TRBV18 TGTGCCAGCTCATCCCTCGAGGGGGACTATGGCTACACCTTC CASSSLEGDYGYTF
. . TRBJ2-2 TRBV7-9 TGTGCCAGCAGCTTTGTGGGGCCGGAATCGAACACCGGGGAGCTGTTTTTT CASSFVGPESNTGELFF
TRBD1 many TRBJ2-5 TRBV20-1 TGCAGTGCTAACCGGGACAGGGAATGGGAAGAGACCCAGTACTTC CSANRDREWEETQYF
TRBD1 few TRBJ2-7 TRBV19 TGTGCCAGTACCTCCGGGACAGGGGAATACGAGCAGTACTTC CASTSGTGEYEQYF
. many TRBJ2-2 TRBV5-1 TGCGCCAGCAGCACGAGGGGTGCCGGGGAGCTGTTTTTT CASSTRGAGELFF
. many TRBJ1-6 TRBV28 TGTGCCAGCAGCCTGGCTAATTCACCCCTCCACTTT CASSLANSPLHF
. few TRBJ1-6 TRBV6-5 TGTGCCAGCAGTTACACTACGGATCAACTGTTCGGCTCACCCCTCCACTTT CASSYTTDQLFGSPLHF
TRBD2 many TRBJ2-5 TRBV5-1 TGCGCCAGCAGCTTGGGACTAGCGGGAGTTGGAGAGACCCAGTACTTC CASSLGLAGVGETQYF
. . TRBJ1-1 TRBV12-3/TRBV12-4 TGTGCCAGCAGTTTTAATAGGGTTGGGGGGAACATTGAAGCTTTCTTT CASSFNRVGGNIEAFF
TRBD2 . TRBJ2-2 TRBV10-2 TGCGCCAGCAGTCCGGGACTAGGCACCGGGGAGCTGTTTTTT CASSPGLGTGELFF
. . TRBJ2-7 TRBV9 TGTGCCAGCAGCCGGTTACAGGGGAGGGAGGACGAGCAGTACTTC CASSRLQGREDEQYF
. few TRBJ1-1 TRBV12-3/TRBV12-4 TGTGCCAGCAGAAGAGAAGACGCTGAAACTTTCTTT CASRREDAETFF
. . TRBJ1-3 TRBV6-1 TGTGCCAGCTCCTCTCAGGCAACACAATTCTCTGGAAACACCATATATTTT CASSSQATQFSGNTIYF
TRBD2 . TRBJ2-2 TRBV4-1 TGCGCCAGCAGCCAAGACCGGGCTAGCGGGTTGAACACCGGGGAGCTGTTTTTT CASSQDRASGLNTGELFF
. many TRBJ1-1 TRBV24-1 TGTGCCACCAGTGACCGGACGACTGAAGCTTTCTTT CATSDRTTEAFF
TRBD1 many TRBJ1-1 TRBV2 TGTGCCAGCATACAGGGGGCAGGTGCTTTCTTT CASIQGAGAFF
TRBD2 many TRBJ2-1 TRBV6-2/TRBV6-3 TGTGCCAGCAGTTACTCAGCCCTACTAGCGGGAGCCTACAATGAGCAGTTCTTC CASSYSALLAGAYNEQFF
. few TRBJ1-2 TRBV7-6 TGTGCCAGCAGTCCAAGGGGGTTGAGTGGCTACACCTTC CASSPRGLSGYTF
TRBD1 many TRBJ2-7 TRBV27 TGTGCCAGCAGTTCCTGGTTCACAGGGGGCTCCGGCGAGCAGTACTTC CASSSWFTGGSGEQYF
. few TRBJ1-3 TRBV6-5 TGTGCCAGCAGTTACTCGGGCCGAAGCTCTGGAAACACCATATATTTT CASSYSGRSSGNTIYF
TRBD2 many TRBJ2-2 TRBV27 TGTGCCAGCAGTTTACTAGCGGGATACACCGGGGAGCTGTTTTTT CASSLLAGYTGELFF
TRBD1 . TRBJ1-4 TRBV5-1 TGCGCCAGCAGCGATACAGGGGGGGATGAAAAACTGTTTTTT CASSDTGGDEKLFF
. once TRBJ1-2 TRBV7-2 TGTGCCAGCGGCTCCCCGGGCAGCTACTATGGCTACACCTTC CASGSPGSYYGYTF
. once TRBJ1-3 TRBV9 TGTGCCAGCAGCGTAGATATTGGCCAGGACATCAGATATTTT CASSVDIGQDIRYF